This is a list of T cell receptor beta chains from one sample in a study of molecular identifiers for immune sequencing clone quantification. TCRdb called the PCR reads again in MiXCR, with one record for every CDR3 protein. The repertoire holds about 640,000 distinct CDR3 sequences, with approximately 20% as singletons. Sequencing was performed on naive CD8+ T cells from blood, with Jurkat cell RNA spiked in. The receptors were gathered from a human donor in good health. Some libraries in this study had Jurkat cell RNA spiked in. Each CDR3 is given with its conserved first and last residue. Clone sizes are given selectively: once, few, many, or a class where the clone is expanded.

size: many; V: TRBV4-3; J: TRBJ1-5; CDR3: CASSQDWPEGAGQPQHF
size: NA; V: TRBV28; J: TRBJ1-5; CDR3: CASSPTGTYQPQHF
size: many; V: TRBV7-2; J: TRBJ2-7; CDR3: CASSLQPVYEQYF
size: many; V: TRBV10-3; J: TRBJ2-5; CDR3: CAISGQTQETQYF
size: few; V: TRBV24-1; J: TRBJ2-2; CDR3: CATSVTYGAGGSGELFF
size: NA; V: TRBV7-2; J: TRBJ1-6; CDR3: CASSFSQTGLDSPLHF
size: NA; V: TRBV30; J: TRBJ2-1; CDR3: CAWSVHPGQLNEQFF
size: many; V: TRBV27; J: TRBJ2-3; CDR3: CASSSDMYSTDTQYF
size: many; V: TRBV11-2; J: TRBJ2-5; CDR3: CASSLEGTSRETQYF
size: NA; V: TRBV7-2; J: TRBJ1-2; CDR3: CASSLIRELRSYGYTF
size: many; V: TRBV5-5; J: TRBJ2-7; CDR3: CASSLPGTDYEQYF
size: many; V: TRBV20-1; J: TRBJ2-7; CDR3: CSARGTGVVEQYF
size: many; V: TRBV28; J: TRBJ2-7; CDR3: CASSLLNGKDEQYF
size: many; V: TRBV20-1; J: TRBJ1-2; CDR3: CSAIQTGPFYGYTF
size: few; V: TRBV27; J: TRBJ2-2; CDR3: CASSIQGAAGELFF
size: NA; V: TRBV21-1; J: TRBJ2-5; CDR3: CASSNAEQETQYF
size: many; V: TRBV28; J: TRBJ2-5; CDR3: CASSLWGTAYF
size: many; V: TRBV6-2/TRBV6-3; J: TRBJ2-5; CDR3: CASSYEGEETQYF
size: many; V: TRBV7-9; J: TRBJ2-7; CDR3: CASSLDSGGPYEQYF
size: many; V: TRBV9; J: TRBJ1-6; CDR3: CASSVDGRTDLNSPLHF
size: many; V: TRBV24-1; J: TRBJ2-5; CDR3: CATSDPRARSQETQYF
size: many; V: TRBV9; J: TRBJ1-6; CDR3: CASSVGDYSYNSPLHF
size: few; V: TRBV4-1; J: TRBJ2-7; CDR3: CAGSQGVNSYEQYF
size: many; V: TRBV7-9; J: TRBJ1-1; CDR3: CASSSPGQGTEAFF
size: many; V: TRBV2; J: TRBJ2-5; CDR3: CASSDWEETQYF
size: many; V: TRBV30; J: TRBJ2-2; CDR3: CAWSPDTGELFF
size: NA; V: TRBV7-6; J: TRBJ2-3; CDR3: CASRPPPNGGTDTQYF
size: many; V: TRBV7-9; J: TRBJ2-3; CDR3: CASSATSGGGGDTQYF
size: NA; V: TRBV24-1; J: TRBJ2-5; CDR3: CASTTGGQDTQYF
size: many; V: TRBV12-3/TRBV12-4; J: TRBJ1-4; CDR3: CASSLRLGVNEKLFF
size: many; V: TRBV12-3/TRBV12-4; J: TRBJ2-5; CDR3: CASTSGDAHQYF
size: many; V: TRBV11-2; J: TRBJ2-7; CDR3: CASSLGGDGYEQYF
size: few; V: TRBV28; J: TRBJ2-7; CDR3: CASKPRTSGYEQYF
size: many; V: TRBV4-1; J: TRBJ2-7; CDR3: CASSHPLLEQYF
size: NA; V: TRBV29-1; J: TRBJ1-1; CDR3: CSVKVALDTEAFF
size: NA; V: TRBV6-5; J: TRBJ2-7; CDR3: CASGYEASEAYEQYF
size: many; V: TRBV5-6; J: TRBJ1-1; CDR3: CASSLIQASEAFF
size: NA; V: TRBV30; J: TRBJ1-5; CDR3: CARSARDRAYQPQHF
size: many; V: TRBV3-1; J: TRBJ2-5; CDR3: CASSRNRDRGGETQYF
size: many; V: TRBV27; J: TRBJ1-6; CDR3: CASSLQTGTALHF
size: many; V: TRBV7-9; J: TRBJ2-3; CDR3: CASSFIAGSTDTQYF
size: NA; V: TRBV19; J: TRBJ1-1; CDR3: CASSMMGRSDTEAFF
size: few; V: TRBV20-1; J: TRBJ2-7; CDR3: CSAVFAATYEQYF
size: once; V: TRBV4-1; J: TRBJ1-3; CDR3: CASSQEQGINTIYF
size: many; V: TRBV7-9; J: TRBJ2-2; CDR3: CASSPPGVSGRATGELFF
size: few; V: TRBV12-3/TRBV12-4; J: TRBJ2-1; CDR3: CASSLALPPANEQFF
size: many; V: TRBV12-3/TRBV12-4; J: TRBJ1-1; CDR3: CASSWTGGSTEAFF
size: many; V: TRBV7-6; J: TRBJ2-7; CDR3: CASSLPGERSYEQYF